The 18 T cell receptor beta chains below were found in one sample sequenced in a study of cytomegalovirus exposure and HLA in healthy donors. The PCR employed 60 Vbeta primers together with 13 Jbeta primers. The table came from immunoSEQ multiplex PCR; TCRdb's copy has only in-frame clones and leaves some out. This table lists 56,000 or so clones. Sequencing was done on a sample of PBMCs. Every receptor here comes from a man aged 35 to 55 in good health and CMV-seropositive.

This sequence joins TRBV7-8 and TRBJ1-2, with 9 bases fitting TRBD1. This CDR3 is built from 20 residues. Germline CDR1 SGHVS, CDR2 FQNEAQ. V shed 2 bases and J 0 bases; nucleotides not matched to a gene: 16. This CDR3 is CASSLTGAGQGALTNYGYTF. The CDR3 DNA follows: TGTGCCAGCAGCTTAACCGGGGCGGGACAGGGCGCCCTGACTAACTATGGCTACACCTTC.

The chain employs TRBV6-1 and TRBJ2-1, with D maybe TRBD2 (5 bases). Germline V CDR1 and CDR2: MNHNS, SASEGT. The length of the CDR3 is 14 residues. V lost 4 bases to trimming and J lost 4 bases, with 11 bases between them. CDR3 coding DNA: TGTGCCAGCAGTGCCCTAGAGGGATACAATGAGCAGTTCTTC. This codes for CASSALEGYNEQFF.

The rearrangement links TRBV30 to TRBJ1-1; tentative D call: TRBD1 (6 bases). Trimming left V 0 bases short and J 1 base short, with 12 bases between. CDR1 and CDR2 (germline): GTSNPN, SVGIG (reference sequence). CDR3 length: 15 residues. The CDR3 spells CAWSVLDRRNTEAFF. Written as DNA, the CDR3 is TGTGCCTGGAGTGTACTCGACAGGAGGAACACTGAAGCTTTCTTT. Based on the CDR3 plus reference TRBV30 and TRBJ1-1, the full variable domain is SQTIHQWPATLVQPVGSPLSLECTVEGTSNPNLYWYRQAAGRGLQLLFYSVGIGQISSEVPQNLSASRPQDRQFILSSKKLLLSDSGFYLCAWSVLDRRNTEAFFGQGTRLTVV.

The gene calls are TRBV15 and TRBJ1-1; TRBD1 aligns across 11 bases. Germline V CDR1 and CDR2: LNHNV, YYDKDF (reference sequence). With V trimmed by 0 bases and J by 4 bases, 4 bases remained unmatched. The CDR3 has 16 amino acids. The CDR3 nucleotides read TGTGCCACCAGCAGAGATCCCGGGACAGGGGGCACTGAAGCTTTCTTT. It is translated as CATSRDPGTGGTEAFF.

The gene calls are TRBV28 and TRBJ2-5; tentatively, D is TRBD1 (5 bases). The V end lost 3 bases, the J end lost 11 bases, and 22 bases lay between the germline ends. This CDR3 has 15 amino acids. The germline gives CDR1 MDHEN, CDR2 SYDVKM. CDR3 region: CASSLLQGPSLEQYF. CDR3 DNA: TGTGCCAGCAGTTTGCTCCAGGGCCCCTCGTTGGAGCAGTACTTC.

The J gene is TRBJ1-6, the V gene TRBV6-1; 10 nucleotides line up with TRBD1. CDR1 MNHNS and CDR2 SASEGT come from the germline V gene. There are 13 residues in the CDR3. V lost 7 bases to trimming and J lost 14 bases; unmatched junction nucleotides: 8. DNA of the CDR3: TGTGCCAGCACCCGGGACAGGGGATCAACCCTCCACTTT. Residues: CASTRDRGSTLHF.

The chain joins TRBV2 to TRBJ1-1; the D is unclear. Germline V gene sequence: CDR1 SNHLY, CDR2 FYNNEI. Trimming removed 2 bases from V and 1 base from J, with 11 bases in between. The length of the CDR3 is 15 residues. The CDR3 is CASSESRSSNTEAFF. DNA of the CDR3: TGTGCCAGCAGTGAAAGCCGTTCCTCGAACACTGAAGCTTTCTTT.

The CDR3 DNA reads as TGTGCCAGCAGACCCGACAACTCCTACGAGCAGTACTTC. Translated, it gives CASRPDNSYEQYF. The chain recombines TRBV7-9 with TRBJ2-7; D remains ambiguous. This CDR3 is 13 amino acids long. Germline lookup yields CDR1 SEHNR and CDR2 FQNEAQ (reference sequence). Trimming stripped 6 bases from V and 0 bases from J, with 9 bases between.

This chain's CDR3 is CAWGQGNYYGYTF. The CDR3 DNA is TGTGCCTGGGGACAGGGAAATTACTATGGCTACACCTTC. This chain links TRBV30 with TRBJ1-2; 8 positions agree with TRBD1. The length of the CDR3 is 13 residues. The V segment lost 5 bases and the J segment 3 bases; nucleotides outside the gene matches: 5. Germline values: CDR1 GTSNPN, CDR2 SVGIG (reference sequence).

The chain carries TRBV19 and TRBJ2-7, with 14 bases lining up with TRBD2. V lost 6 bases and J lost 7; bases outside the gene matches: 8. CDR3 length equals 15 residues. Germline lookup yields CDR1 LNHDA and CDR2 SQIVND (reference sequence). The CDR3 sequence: CASRTSGGAQGEQYF. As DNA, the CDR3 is TGTGCCAGTAGGACTAGCGGGGGGGCTCAAGGAGAGCAGTACTTC. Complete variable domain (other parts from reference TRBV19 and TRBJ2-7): DGGITQSPKYLFRKEGQNVTLSCEQNLNHDAMYWYRQDPGQGLRLIYYSQIVNDFQKGDIAEGYSVSREKKESFPLTVTSAQKNPTAFYLCASRTSGGAQGEQYFGPGTRLTVT.

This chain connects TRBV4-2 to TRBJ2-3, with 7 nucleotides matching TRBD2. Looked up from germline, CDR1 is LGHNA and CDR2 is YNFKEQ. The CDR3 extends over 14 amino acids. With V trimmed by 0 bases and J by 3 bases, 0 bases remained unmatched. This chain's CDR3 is CASSQEGGTDTQYF. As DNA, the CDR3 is TGTGCCAGCAGCCAAGAGGGGGGGACAGATACGCAGTATTTT.

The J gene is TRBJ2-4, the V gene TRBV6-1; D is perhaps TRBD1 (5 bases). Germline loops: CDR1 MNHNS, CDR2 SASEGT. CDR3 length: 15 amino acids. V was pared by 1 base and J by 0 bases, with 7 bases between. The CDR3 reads CASSEEGLAKNIQYF. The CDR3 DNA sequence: TGTGCCAGCAGTGAAGAGGGGCTAGCCAAAAACATTCAGTACTTC.

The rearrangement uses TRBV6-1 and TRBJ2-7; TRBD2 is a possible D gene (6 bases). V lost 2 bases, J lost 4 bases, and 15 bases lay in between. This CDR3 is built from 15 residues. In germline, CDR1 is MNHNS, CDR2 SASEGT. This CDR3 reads CASSENVGGKYEQYF. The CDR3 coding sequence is TGTGCCAGCAGTGAAAATGTAGGAGGGAAGTACGAGCAGTACTTC.

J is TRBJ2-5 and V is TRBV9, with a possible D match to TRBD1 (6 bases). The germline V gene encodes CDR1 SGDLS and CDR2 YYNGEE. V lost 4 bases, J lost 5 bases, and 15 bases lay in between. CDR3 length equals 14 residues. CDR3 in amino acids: CASSPQQGGETQYF. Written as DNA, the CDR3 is TGTGCCAGCAGCCCCCAACAGGGCGGCGAGACCCAGTACTTC.

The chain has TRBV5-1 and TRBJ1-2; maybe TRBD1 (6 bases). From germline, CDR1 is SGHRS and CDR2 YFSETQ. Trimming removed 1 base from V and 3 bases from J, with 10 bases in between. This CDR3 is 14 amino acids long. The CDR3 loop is CASSLSQGDYGYTF. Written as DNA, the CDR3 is TGCGCCAGCAGCTTGTCACAGGGAGACTATGGCTACACCTTC.

The CDR3 bases are TGTGCCACCAGCACTACAGTTCTCTCTGGGGCCAACGTCCTGACTTTC. Its protein is CATSTTVLSGANVLTF. The genes are TRBV15 and TRBJ2-6, with D hard to call. CDR1 LNHNV and CDR2 YYDKDF come from the germline V gene (reference sequence). This CDR3 has 16 amino acids. V dropped 4 bases and J dropped 0 bases, with 10 bases sitting between them. Combining the CDR3 with reference TRBV15 and TRBJ2-6 gives the whole variable domain DAMVIQNPRYQVTQFGKPVTLSCSQTLNHNVMYWYQQKSSQAPKLLFHYYDKDFNNEADTPDNFQSRRPNTSFCFLDIRSPGLGDTAMYLCATSTTVLSGANVLTFGAGSRLTVL.

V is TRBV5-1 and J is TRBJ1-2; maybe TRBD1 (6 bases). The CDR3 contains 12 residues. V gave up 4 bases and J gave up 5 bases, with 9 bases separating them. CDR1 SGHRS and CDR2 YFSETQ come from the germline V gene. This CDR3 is CASSPGDYGYTF. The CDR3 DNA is TGCGCCAGCAGCCCAGGGGATTATGGCTACACCTTC.

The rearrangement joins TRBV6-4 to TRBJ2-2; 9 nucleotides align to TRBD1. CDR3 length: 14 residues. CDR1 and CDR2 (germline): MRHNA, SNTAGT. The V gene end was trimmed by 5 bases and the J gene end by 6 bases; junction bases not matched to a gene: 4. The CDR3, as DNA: TGTGCCAGCAGTTTAACAGGGGGCTCCGGGGAGCTGTTTTTT. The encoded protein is CASSLTGGSGELFF.